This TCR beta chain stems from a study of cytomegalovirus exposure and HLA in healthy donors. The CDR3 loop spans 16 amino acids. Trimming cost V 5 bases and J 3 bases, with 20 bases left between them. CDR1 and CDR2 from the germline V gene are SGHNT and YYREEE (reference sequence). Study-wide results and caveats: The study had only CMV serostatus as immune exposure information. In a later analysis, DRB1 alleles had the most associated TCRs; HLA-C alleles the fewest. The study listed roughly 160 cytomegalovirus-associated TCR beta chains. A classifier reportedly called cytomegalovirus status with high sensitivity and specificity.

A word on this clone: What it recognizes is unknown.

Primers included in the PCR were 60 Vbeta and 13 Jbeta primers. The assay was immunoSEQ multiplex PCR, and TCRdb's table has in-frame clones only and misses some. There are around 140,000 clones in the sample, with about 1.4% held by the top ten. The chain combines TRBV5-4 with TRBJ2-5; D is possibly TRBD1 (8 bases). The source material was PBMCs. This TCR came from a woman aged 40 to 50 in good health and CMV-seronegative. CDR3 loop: CASRFHRGRGEETQYF. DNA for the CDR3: TGTGCCAGCAGATTCCACAGGGGGAGGGGAGAAGAGACCCAGTACTTC. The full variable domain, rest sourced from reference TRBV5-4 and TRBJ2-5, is ETGVTQSPTHLIKTRGQQVTLRCSSQSGHNTVSWYQQALGQGPQFIFQYYREEENGRGNFPPRFSGLQFPNYSSELNVNALELDDSALYLCASRFHRGRGEETQYFGPGTRLLVL.